The entry below gives a single T cell receptor beta chain sequence along with its context. The specificity of this receptor is unknown. No base quality information exists; no much larger clone differs at one position. The junction shows trimming of 5 bases on V and 1 base on J, plus 11 bases between the germline ends. Including cysteine and phenylalanine, the CDR3 has 14 amino acids. Of the read, only the CDR3 DNA is kept; its 42 bases are in frame from base 1. The CDR1 and CDR2 encoded by the germline V gene are SGHNT and YENEEA. This entry belongs to a study of T cells in localized non-small cell lung cancer (dated by TCRdb to about 2020). Study-level background: Comparing tumors with uninvolved tumor-adjacent lungs, the study looked at the T cell repertoires of 236 patients with early-stage NSCLC. All 250 or so NSCLC patients in the cohort were treatment-naive and had localized lung tumors that were resected. NSCLC patients had a mean age of roughly 69 years, and 129 were male and more than 90 female. The study at large found these results: A median of around 50 of the top 100 tumor clones were detected in paired uninvolved adjacent lung, and 28 of these tumor clones were also found among the top 100 clones of the paired uninvolved adjacent lung. Because multi-region tumor sequencing was not done, intratumor heterogeneity could not be ruled out. Higher blood T cell density associated with longer overall survival, while higher adjacent-lung clonality associated with shorter survival. Because the study design was exploratory, TCR variables were selected using unadjusted p-values without false-discovery rate correction. Uninvolved tumor-adjacent lung showed the highest T cell clonality, higher than tumor, which suggests more focused antigenic responses in the adjacent lung.

The immunoSEQ Assay was used to sequence TCR beta CDR3 regions from DNA. In the source study's methods: To compute T cell density, TCR beta template counts were normalized to usable DNA, which was estimated by amplifying housekeeping genes. Richness was estimated using the preseqR package, with extrapolation to 400,000 templates for PBMC samples and to 120,000 templates for tissue samples. Clonality was calculated as one minus Pielou's evenness. Differential abundance testing on productive amino-acid clonotypes, with a minimum total count of 5 and an alpha of 0.1, was used to identify tissue-enriched TCRs. The Jaccard Index and the Morisita Overlap Index were used to quantify repertoire overlap between compartments. TCR beta CDR3s were clustered by GLIPH together with public tetramer-defined viral CDR3s, and at least three viral sequences plus V-gene enrichment were required for viral motifs. TCRdb obtained this table from immuneACCESS and retained in-frame rearrangements with V and J assigned. These tables miss some clones; where compared with another copy, unresolved V genes account for less than half of the shortfall, and the remainder is unexplained. V and J calls and clone size follow that table, whereas D and trimming were derived from the DNA. This sample is represented by about 33,000 clones; approximately 86% of them were singletons. Together, the top ten hold around 17% of the sample.

At diagnosis, peripheral blood, uninvolved tumor-adjacent lung and tumor were collected and were preserved as a mix of fresh-frozen and FFPE material. For TCR repertoire profiling, blood samples were analyzed in the form of peripheral blood mononuclear cells. This clonotype was sampled from a man aged 40 to 75 with stage III lung adenocarcinoma. The starting material was peripheral blood mononuclear cells, obtained before any cancer treatment. The chain couples TRBV11-3 to TRBJ2-5; the D gene is not confidently resolved. The CDR3 loop reads CASSRRGFQETQYF. The DNA sequence is TGTGCCAGCAGCCGCCGTGGTTTCCAAGAGACCCAGTACTTC.